Listed below are T cell receptor beta chains from one sample, sequenced in a study of blood T cells in healthy people across ages. TCRdb ran MiXCR on the 5' RACE reads and lists one entry per CDR3 protein. The sample holds about 1.1 million distinct CDR3 sequences; about two fifths are singletons and the top ten take less than 15%. The sequencing input was blood. Receptors were obtained from a man aged 18 to 35 in good health. Both conserved end residues are part of each CDR3. A D gene is named only where the DNA matches it firmly. Clone size, where shown, is once, few, many, or a class for clones that have expanded.

j_call: TRBJ2-3; v_call: TRBV7-2; clone_size: .; d_call: .; cdr3_nt: TGTGCCAGCAGCTTAATTTTACAGGCAGATACGCAGTATTTT; cdr3_aa: CASSLILQADTQYF
j_call: TRBJ1-2; v_call: TRBV10-3; clone_size: .; d_call: .; cdr3_nt: TGTGCCATCAGCAGGGACTCGTCTAACTGTGGCTACACCTTC; cdr3_aa: CAISRDSSNCGYTF
j_call: TRBJ2-5; v_call: TRBV3-1; clone_size: few; d_call: .; cdr3_nt: TGTGCCAGCAGCCCTCGTGGAGGGGAAGAGTTAACCCAGTACTTC; cdr3_aa: CASSPRGGEELTQYF
j_call: TRBJ2-5; v_call: TRBV29-1; clone_size: many; d_call: .; cdr3_nt: TGCAGCGGGGGACAAGGACGAGAGACCCAGTACTTC; cdr3_aa: CSGGQGRETQYF
j_call: TRBJ1-4; v_call: TRBV10-3; clone_size: .; d_call: TRBD1; cdr3_nt: TGTGCCATCAGTCCCGGGACAGGCAATGAAAAACTGTTTTTT; cdr3_aa: CAISPGTGNEKLFF
j_call: TRBJ2-1; v_call: TRBV5-1; clone_size: .; d_call: .; cdr3_nt: TGCGCCAGCAGCGTGTCGGACATTATCTACAATGAGCAGTTCTTC; cdr3_aa: CASSVSDIIYNEQFF
j_call: TRBJ1-6; v_call: TRBV6-5; clone_size: .; d_call: TRBD1; cdr3_nt: TGTGCCAGCAGTTACAATCCCCGACCGGGACAGCCTTCACCCCTCCACTTT; cdr3_aa: CASSYNPRPGQPSPLHF
j_call: TRBJ1-1; v_call: TRBV12-3/TRBV12-4; clone_size: few; d_call: TRBD1; cdr3_nt: TGTGCCAGCAGCCCTGGACAGGGGGCGAGCACTGAAGCTTTCTTT; cdr3_aa: CASSPGQGASTEAFF
j_call: TRBJ2-3; v_call: TRBV4-3; clone_size: .; d_call: .; cdr3_nt: TGCGCCAGCAGCCAAGATCTGGGTAGAGGGGGGGGACACACAGATACGCAGTATTTT; cdr3_aa: CASSQDLGRGGGHTDTQYF
j_call: TRBJ1-4; v_call: TRBV27; clone_size: .; d_call: .; cdr3_nt: TGTGCCAGCAGTTTAGTGGGGAGTGCGGAAAAACTGTTTTTT; cdr3_aa: CASSLVGSAEKLFF
j_call: TRBJ2-5; v_call: TRBV5-1; clone_size: .; d_call: .; cdr3_nt: TGCGCCAGGTTGGGAAATGAGCAGTACTTC; cdr3_aa: CARLGNEQYF
j_call: TRBJ1-2; v_call: TRBV5-1; clone_size: .; d_call: .; cdr3_nt: TGCGCCAGCAGCACACATACAGGTCAAGCTAACTATGGCTACACCTTC; cdr3_aa: CASSTHTGQANYGYTF
j_call: TRBJ2-3; v_call: TRBV20-1; clone_size: few; d_call: .; cdr3_nt: TGCAGTGCTCAAATCACAGATACGCAGTATTTT; cdr3_aa: CSAQITDTQYF
j_call: TRBJ2-3; v_call: TRBV10-3; clone_size: .; d_call: .; cdr3_nt: TGTGCCATCAGTGATGGACTCGTAGCGACGAACACAGATACGCAGTATTTT; cdr3_aa: CAISDGLVATNTDTQYF
j_call: TRBJ2-1; v_call: TRBV20-1; clone_size: .; d_call: .; cdr3_nt: TGCAGTGCGAAATCCAGGCTGAGCTCCTACAATGAGCAGTTCTTC; cdr3_aa: CSAKSRLSSYNEQFF
j_call: TRBJ2-1; v_call: TRBV4-2; clone_size: .; d_call: .; cdr3_nt: TGTGCCAGCAGCCGAGAGCCGGCCCCTAGCTCCTACAATGAGCAGTTCTTC; cdr3_aa: CASSREPAPSSYNEQFF
j_call: TRBJ2-3; v_call: TRBV5-1; clone_size: few; d_call: .; cdr3_nt: TGTGCCAGCAGCTCCCAGGGACTCAGCACAGATACGCAGTATTTT; cdr3_aa: CASSSQGLSTDTQYF
j_call: TRBJ2-7; v_call: TRBV12-3/TRBV12-4; clone_size: few; d_call: .; cdr3_nt: TGTGCCAGCAAAGAAGGGATGAACTACGAGCAGTACTTC; cdr3_aa: CASKEGMNYEQYF
j_call: TRBJ1-4; v_call: TRBV5-6; clone_size: .; d_call: .; cdr3_nt: TGTGCCAGCAGCCAAGCCGGGACCCGGGGTGAAAAACTGTTTTTT; cdr3_aa: CASSQAGTRGEKLFF
j_call: TRBJ1-2; v_call: TRBV7-8; clone_size: many; d_call: .; cdr3_nt: TGTGCCAGCAGCTTAGGTCAGGAAGGAGGCTACACCTTC; cdr3_aa: CASSLGQEGGYTF
j_call: TRBJ2-1; v_call: TRBV5-1; clone_size: .; d_call: .; cdr3_nt: TGCGCCAGCAGCTTGTATGAGAGTGAGCAGTTCTTC; cdr3_aa: CASSLYESEQFF
j_call: TRBJ2-7; v_call: TRBV28; clone_size: .; d_call: .; cdr3_nt: TGTGCCAGCAGTTTATCGGGACCTAACTACGAGCAGTACTTC; cdr3_aa: CASSLSGPNYEQYF
j_call: TRBJ1-6; v_call: TRBV9; clone_size: .; d_call: .; cdr3_nt: TGTGCCGGCACCCCACGGGGGAGTGATTCACCCCTCCACTTT; cdr3_aa: CAGTPRGSDSPLHF
j_call: TRBJ1-5; v_call: TRBV2; clone_size: .; d_call: .; cdr3_nt: TGTGCCAGCAGTGCTAGGACAGTCAATCAGCCCCAGCATTTT; cdr3_aa: CASSARTVNQPQHF
j_call: TRBJ2-7; v_call: TRBV20-1; clone_size: .; d_call: TRBD2; cdr3_nt: TGCAGTGCTCGCTCTAGCGGGGGGTCACCCTACGAGCAGTACTTC; cdr3_aa: CSARSSGGSPYEQYF
j_call: TRBJ2-1; v_call: TRBV20-1; clone_size: .; d_call: .; cdr3_nt: TGCAGTGCTCCTAGCGCGGACAATGAGCGGTTCTTC; cdr3_aa: CSAPSADNERFF
j_call: TRBJ2-3; v_call: TRBV4-3; clone_size: .; d_call: .; cdr3_nt: TGCGCCAGCACCCAAGAACTTAGGTGGTCTAGCACAGATACCCAGTATTTT; cdr3_aa: CASTQELRWSSTDTQYF
j_call: TRBJ2-1; v_call: TRBV5-1; clone_size: .; d_call: .; cdr3_nt: TGCGCCAGCAGCCTCCAGGTGGGGGGCAGGTCCAATGAGCAGTTCTTC; cdr3_aa: CASSLQVGGRSNEQFF
j_call: TRBJ1-1; v_call: TRBV5-1; clone_size: few; d_call: .; cdr3_nt: TGCGCCAGCAGCTTGGCTACCACCAACACTGAAGCTTTCTTT; cdr3_aa: CASSLATTNTEAFF
j_call: TRBJ1-4; v_call: TRBV6-6; clone_size: few; d_call: TRBD1; cdr3_nt: TGTGCCACCGGGACAGGGTATGAAAAACTGTTTTTT; cdr3_aa: CATGTGYEKLFF
j_call: TRBJ1-1; v_call: TRBV9; clone_size: once; d_call: .; cdr3_nt: TGTGCCAGCAGTTCCGGACAGCAGAACACTGAAGCTTTCTTT; cdr3_aa: CASSSGQQNTEAFF
j_call: TRBJ2-3; v_call: TRBV7-3; clone_size: .; d_call: .; cdr3_nt: TGTGCCAGCAGCTTCAGGGGACTCACAGATACGCAGTATTTT; cdr3_aa: CASSFRGLTDTQYF
j_call: TRBJ2-1; v_call: TRBV14; clone_size: many; d_call: .; cdr3_nt: TGTGCCAGCAGCTTTCAACGGCGGAACAATGAGCAGTTCTTC; cdr3_aa: CASSFQRRNNEQFF
j_call: TRBJ2-7; v_call: TRBV2; clone_size: .; d_call: TRBD1; cdr3_nt: TGTGCCAGCAGTGCGTCGGGACAGCTATCCTACGAGCAGTACTTC; cdr3_aa: CASSASGQLSYEQYF
j_call: TRBJ1-6; v_call: TRBV6-2/TRBV6-3; clone_size: few; d_call: .; cdr3_nt: TGTGCCAGCAGTTACGAGAAACCCAATTCACCCCTCCACTTT; cdr3_aa: CASSYEKPNSPLHF
j_call: TRBJ1-2; v_call: TRBV21-1; clone_size: .; d_call: .; cdr3_nt: TGTGCCAGCAGCAAAATGGTCCGGGGGCTAAGCGGCTACACCTTC; cdr3_aa: CASSKMVRGLSGYTF
j_call: TRBJ2-1; v_call: TRBV20-1; clone_size: .; d_call: .; cdr3_nt: TGCAGTGCAGCCCGACTCGGGAATGAGCAGTTCTTC; cdr3_aa: CSAARLGNEQFF
j_call: TRBJ1-3; v_call: TRBV7-2; clone_size: .; d_call: .; cdr3_nt: TGTGCCAGCAGCCCCGTCCACACGGACACCATATATTTT; cdr3_aa: CASSPVHTDTIYF
j_call: TRBJ2-3; v_call: TRBV11-2; clone_size: few; d_call: .; cdr3_nt: TGTGCCAGCAGCTTAATGTGGGCGGGGAGCACAGATACGCAGTATTTT; cdr3_aa: CASSLMWAGSTDTQYF
j_call: TRBJ1-4; v_call: TRBV29-1; clone_size: few; d_call: .; cdr3_nt: TGCAGCGTTGCAGCTAATGAAAAACTGTTTTTT; cdr3_aa: CSVAANEKLFF
j_call: TRBJ2-7; v_call: TRBV5-6; clone_size: .; d_call: TRBD1; cdr3_nt: TGTGCCAGCAGCGGGGACAGGTACAACTACGAGCAGTACTTC; cdr3_aa: CASSGDRYNYEQYF
j_call: TRBJ2-5; v_call: TRBV4-1; clone_size: few; d_call: .; cdr3_nt: TGCGCCAGCAGCCAAGGTTTGGTTCCTAGCCAAGAGACCCAGTACTTC; cdr3_aa: CASSQGLVPSQETQYF
j_call: TRBJ1-5; v_call: TRBV3-1; clone_size: .; d_call: .; cdr3_nt: TGTGCCAGCAGCCAAGAATTAGCGAGGCCCCAGCATTTT; cdr3_aa: CASSQELARPQHF